The 15 T cell receptor beta chains listed next were all sequenced from one sample in a study of T cell responses to AZD1222 COVID-19 vaccine. Clones were read by immunoSEQ multiplex PCR, and TCRdb kept only the in-frame ones, dropping some. The sample lists tens of thousands of clones, under 90% occurring once. The sample consisted of peripheral blood, taken on day 0 of MenACWY control vaccination. The receptors come from an adult in good health.

The V call is TRBV12-5, the J call TRBJ2-2; 7 bases align to TRBD1. This CDR3 spans 16 amino acids. Germline V gives CDR1 LGHNT, CDR2 FRNRAP. V trimming: 2 bases; J trimming: 3 bases; junction bases outside the gene matches: 6. CDR3 sequence: CASGLSRGQHTGELFF. Written as DNA, the CDR3 is TGTGCTAGTGGTTTGAGTAGGGGACAGCACACCGGGGAGCTGTTTTTT. Full variable domain (rest looked up from reference TRBV12-5 and TRBJ2-2): DARVTQTPRHKVTEMGQEVTMRCQPILGHNTVFWYRQTMMQGLELLAYFRNRAPLDDSGMPKDRFSAEMPDATLATLKIQPSEPRDSAVYFCASGLSRGQHTGELFFGEGSRLTVL.

The chain combines TRBV3-1 (or the pseudogene TRBV3-2) with TRBJ2-1; D is unresolved. The CDR3 has 12 amino acids. The germline V gene has CDR1 LGHDT and CDR2 YNNKEL (reference sequence). V lost 2 bases to trimming and J lost 9 bases, with 8 bases between them. The CDR3 protein is CASSQFTGEQFF. The CDR3 region has the DNA TGTGCCAGCAGCCAATTTACCGGTGAGCAGTTCTTC.

CDR3: CASSLVLGQLAASPFEPYNEQFF. The CDR3 coding sequence is TGTGCCAGCAGCCTTGTGTTGGGGCAACTAGCGGCCTCACCTTTCGAGCCCTACAATGAGCAGTTCTTC. V gene TRBV6-2 or TRBV6-3 combines with J gene TRBJ2-1; 8 nucleotides line up with TRBD2. From germline, CDR1 is MNHEY and CDR2 SVGEGT. The length of the CDR3 is 23 residues. With 6 bases clipped from V and 2 bases from J, the junction kept 30 bases outside the gene matches.

V is TRBV9 and J is TRBJ2-5, with 7 nucleotides matching TRBD2. Germline values: CDR1 SGDLS, CDR2 YYNGEE. The CDR3 length is 12 residues. The junction had 6 bases not matched to a gene; V was cut back by 7 bases and J by 6 bases. The CDR3 loop is CASARGEQTQYF. CDR3 bases: TGTGCCAGCGCCCGGGGGGAACAGACCCAGTACTTC. Filled out from reference TRBV9 and TRBJ2-5, the complete variable domain reads DSGVTQTPKHLITATGQRVTLRCSPRSGDLSVYWYQQSLDQGLQFLIQYYNGEERAKGNILERFSAQQFPDLHSELNLSSLELGDSALYFCASARGEQTQYFGPGTRLLVL.

This chain joins TRBV9 and TRBJ1-1; tentative D call: TRBD1 (5 bases). Germline loops: CDR1 SGDLS, CDR2 YYNGEE. The CDR3 totals 14 residues. V was clipped by 4 bases and J by 6 bases, with 16 bases between them. CDR3 DNA sequence: TGTGCCAGCAGCTTCCGATCTACAGGCGCTGAAGCTTTCTTT. This codes for CASSFRSTGAEAFF.

The V and J genes are TRBV28 and TRBJ1-6; D is unresolved. V gave up 6 bases and J gave up 0 bases, with 21 bases separating them. In germline, CDR1 is MDHEN, CDR2 SYDVKM. CDR3 length: 19 amino acids. The chain's CDR3 is CASSAGPGRHSSYNSPLHF. The CDR3 region has the DNA TGTGCCAGCAGCGCAGGCCCCGGACGGCATAGCTCCTATAATTCACCCCTCCACTTT.

V is TRBV9 and J is TRBJ1-1; the match to TRBD1 covers 9 bases. The V segment lost 7 bases and the J segment 3 bases; nucleotides outside the gene matches: 16. Germline V CDR1 and CDR2: SGDLS, YYNGEE. The CDR3 is 17 residues long. The CDR3 nucleotides are TGTGCCAGCCCCACCGCGGGACAGGGAGAGGAGGACACTGAAGCTTTCTTT. Its translation: CASPTAGQGEEDTEAFF.

The chain combines TRBV6-1 with TRBJ2-5; D tentatively fits TRBD1 or TRBD2 (5 bases each). The germline CDR1 and CDR2 sequences are MNHNS and SASEGT. The CDR3 length is 15 residues. Trimming stripped 1 base from V and 5 bases from J, with 14 bases between. CDR3 protein: CASSEVLGRGETQYF. CDR3 bases: TGTGCCAGCAGTGAAGTTTTGGGGCGCGGGGAGACCCAGTACTTC.

The chain combines TRBV6-5 with TRBJ2-1; either TRBD1 or TRBD2 may fit D (6 bases each). CDR1 is MNHEY and CDR2 is SVGAGI in the germline V gene. This CDR3 spans 15 amino acids. The ends were cut back, 3 bases at V and 6 bases at J, with 15 bases in the middle. The CDR3 here is CASSYRLGGPNEQFF. In DNA, the CDR3 is TGTGCCAGCAGTTATCGTCTGGGGGGCCCCAATGAGCAGTTCTTC.

CDR3 residues: CASSLGVAYEQYF. CDR3 nucleotide sequence: TGTGCCAGCAGCTTAGGGGTGGCCTACGAGCAGTACTTC. J is TRBJ2-7 and V is TRBV7-2; D is unclear. This CDR3 comprises 13 residues. V lost 1 base and J 2 bases, leaving 6 bases between the germline ends. Germline V gene sequence: CDR1 SGHTA, CDR2 FQGNSA.

The chain uses TRBV15 and TRBJ2-1, with 12 bases identical to TRBD2. J lost 10 bases, V lost 6 bases, and 7 bases had no gene match. Germline V lookup: CDR1 LNHNV, CDR2 YYDKDF (reference sequence). The length of the CDR3 is 14 residues. In nucleotides, the CDR3 is TGTGCCACCAGAGCTAGCGGGGGGGCTGGGGAGCAGTTCTTC. Amino acids: CATRASGGAGEQFF.

The CDR3 DNA sequence: TGTGCCAGCAGTTTTCAAGCGTACGGCTACAATGAGCAGTTCTTC. Its protein product is CASSFQAYGYNEQFF. V usage is TRBV6-5 and J usage is TRBJ2-1; D gene ambiguous. Trimming took 4 bases from V and 3 from J, leaving 13 bases between them. This CDR3 region has 15 residues. The germline gives CDR1 MNHEY, CDR2 SVGAGI.

The V gene is TRBV18, the J gene TRBJ1-6; D is unclear. The CDR3 runs 13 residues. The V gene lost 3 bases and the J gene lost 10 bases, with 10 bases spanning the gap. Germline V gene data show CDR1 as KGHSH and CDR2 as LQKENI. The CDR3 sequence is CASSPQNESPLHF. DNA for the CDR3: TGTGCCAGCTCACCGCAGAACGAATCACCCCTCCACTTT.

This rearrangement joins TRBV4-3 to TRBJ2-3; 8 bases align to TRBD1. Germline assignment: CDR1 LGHNA and CDR2 YSLEER. The CDR3 loop spans 15 amino acids. V lost 0 bases, J lost 3 bases, and 2 bases stayed unmatched. The CDR3 DNA follows: TGCGCCAGCAGCCAAGACGACAGGGGTACAGATACGCAGTATTTT. This encodes CASSQDDRGTDTQYF.

Only a few counts were recorded for this clone. The gene calls are TRBV5-8 and TRBJ1-2, with a possible D match to TRBD1 (5 bases). This CDR3 contains 14 residues. Per germline, CDR1 SGHTS and CDR2 YDEGEE. The ends were cut back, 4 bases at V and 4 bases at J, with 14 bases in the middle. This CDR3 is CASSRGLRGYGYTF. CDR3 nucleotide sequence: TGTGCCAGCAGCCGGGGCCTAAGAGGCTATGGCTACACCTTC. Using reference TRBV5-8 and TRBJ1-2 for the parts outside the CDR3, the full variable domain is EAGVTQSPTHLIKTRGQQATLRCSPISGHTSVYWYQQALGLGLQFLLWYDEGEERNRGNFPPRFSGRQFPNYSSELNVNALELEDSALYLCASSRGLRGYGYTFGSGTRLTVV.